The rows below give T cell receptor beta chains drawn from one sample of a study of human T cells and chemical hapten exposure. TCRdb independently ran MiXCR on the RACE reads; one entry per CDR3 protein. The table shows 80,000 to 100,000 distinct CDR3 sequences, with around 25% occurring only once. The material sequenced was whole blood, taken in connection with sensitization to the hapten diphenylcyclopropenone (DPC). All receptors come from a man aged 40-55 years with alopecia areata. Some clones in this sample may be carry-over from other donors' samples. Both conserved end residues are part of each CDR3. A D gene is named only where the DNA matches it firmly. Clone size is shown for a subset of rows, as once, few, many or a class of expanded clone.

V: TRBV5-5; D: TRBD1; size: .; J: TRBJ2-5; CDR3: CASSFSKGAGFEETQYF; DNA: TGTGCCAGCAGCTTTTCGAAGGGGGCCGGATTTGAAGAGACCCAGTACTTC
V: TRBV29-1; D: .; size: few; J: TRBJ1-3; CDR3: CSVAPQSGNTIYF; DNA: TGCAGCGTTGCACCCCAATCTGGAAACACCATATATTTT
V: TRBV20-1; D: .; size: .; J: TRBJ2-3; CDR3: CSARELVQNTDTQYF; DNA: TGCAGTGCTAGAGAGTTAGTACAGAACACAGATACGCAGTATTTT
V: TRBV28; D: .; size: .; J: TRBJ1-2; CDR3: CASSFLTGGGYTF; DNA: TGTGCCAGCAGCTTTCTGACAGGCGGTGGCTACACCTTC
V: TRBV12-3/TRBV12-4; D: .; size: .; J: TRBJ1-2; CDR3: CASSLRAVYGYTF; DNA: TGTGCCAGCAGTTTACGGGCCGTCTATGGCTACACCTTC
V: TRBV28; D: .; size: .; J: TRBJ2-3; CDR3: CASSSDTQYF; DNA: TGTGCCAGCAGCTCAGATACGCAGTATTTT
V: TRBV28; D: TRBD1; size: few; J: TRBJ2-5; CDR3: CASRPLDRQETQYF; DNA: TGTGCCAGCAGACCATTGGACAGGCAAGAGACCCAGTACTTC
V: TRBV30; D: .; size: .; J: TRBJ1-1; CDR3: CACPDNMNTEAFF; DNA: TGTGCCTGTCCAGACAACATGAACACTGAAGCTTTCTTT
V: TRBV12-3/TRBV12-4; D: TRBD2; size: many; J: TRBJ2-3; CDR3: CASRSGTSSTDTQYF; DNA: TGTGCCAGCAGGAGCGGGACCTCTAGCACAGATACGCAGTATTTT
V: TRBV12-3/TRBV12-4; D: TRBD2; size: few; J: TRBJ2-3; CDR3: CASSRLAGVVDTQYF; DNA: TGTGCCAGCAGCCGACTAGCGGGAGTGGTAGATACGCAGTATTTT
V: TRBV28; D: TRBD1; size: .; J: TRBJ2-4; CDR3: CASSGQGLSKNIQYF; DNA: TGTGCCAGCAGCGGACAGGGTTTATCCAAAAACATTCAGTACTTC
V: TRBV28; D: TRBD2; size: .; J: TRBJ2-1; CDR3: CASSWLAGTSGSGDDEQFF; DNA: TGTGCCAGCAGTTGGCTGGCCGGGACTAGCGGGAGTGGGGACGATGAGCAGTTCTTC
V: TRBV6-2/TRBV6-3; D: .; size: many; J: TRBJ2-6; CDR3: CASSSGSSGANVLTF; DNA: TGTGCCAGCAGTTCCGGGAGCTCTGGGGCCAACGTCCTGACTTTC
V: TRBV6-5; D: .; size: .; J: TRBJ1-2; CDR3: CASSYRGYGYTF; DNA: TGTGCCAGCAGTTACAGAGGTTATGGCTACACCTTC
V: TRBV20-1; D: .; size: few; J: TRBJ1-4; CDR3: CSASSTGEKLFF; DNA: TGCAGTGCTTCCTCAACGGGAGAAAAACTGTTTTTT
V: TRBV6-6; D: TRBD2; size: .; J: TRBJ2-1; CDR3: CASSGGLAGVIEQFF; DNA: TGTGCCAGCAGTGGGGGACTAGCGGGAGTAATTGAGCAGTTCTTC
V: TRBV19; D: TRBD1; size: .; J: TRBJ2-1; CDR3: CASGQDRFSYNEQFF; DNA: TGTGCCAGCGGACAGGATCGATTCTCCTACAATGAGCAGTTCTTC
V: TRBV7-9; D: TRBD1; size: .; J: TRBJ1-1; CDR3: CASSLGDRGVGGEAFF; DNA: TGTGCCAGCAGCTTAGGGGACAGGGGAGTTGGCGGTGAAGCTTTCTTT
V: TRBV25-1; D: .; size: .; J: TRBJ2-5; CDR3: CASSEPHQYRESQETQYF; DNA: TGTGCCAGCAGTGAACCCCACCAATACCGAGAGAGCCAAGAGACCCAGTACTTC
V: TRBV20-1; D: .; size: few; J: TRBJ2-2; CDR3: CSALHRGAGGELFF; DNA: TGCAGTGCTTTGCACCGAGGGGCAGGCGGGGAGCTGTTTTTT
V: TRBV10-3; D: TRBD2; size: .; J: TRBJ2-3; CDR3: CAISDTGLETDTQYF; DNA: TGTGCCATCAGTGATACGGGACTAGAGACAGATACGCAGTATTTT
V: TRBV20-1; D: TRBD1; size: many; J: TRBJ1-2; CDR3: CSATGQDYGYTF; DNA: TGCAGTGCGACAGGACAGGACTATGGCTACACCTTC
V: TRBV25-1; D: .; size: few; J: TRBJ2-1; CDR3: CASSEGSGSGWNEQFF; DNA: TGTGCCAGCAGTGAAGGGTCGGGGAGCGGGTGGAATGAGCAGTTCTTC
V: TRBV28; D: .; size: .; J: TRBJ2-1; CDR3: CASSFGGGGYNEQFF; DNA: TGTGCCAGCAGCTTTGGAGGGGGGGGCTACAATGAGCAGTTCTTC
V: TRBV6-2/TRBV6-3; D: .; size: .; J: TRBJ1-5; CDR3: CASSPLESYSNQPQHF; DNA: TGTGCCAGCAGCCCGCTTGAGAGCTATAGCAATCAGCCCCAGCATTTT
V: TRBV27; D: .; size: .; J: TRBJ2-3; CDR3: CAPFPDCSTDTQYF; DNA: TGTGCCCCTTTTCCGGACTGTTCTACAGATACGCAGTATTTT
V: TRBV20-1; D: TRBD2; size: few; J: TRBJ2-5; CDR3: CSASSGGNFQETQYF; DNA: TGCAGTGCTTCTAGCGGGGGGAACTTCCAAGAGACCCAGTACTTC
V: TRBV3-1; D: .; size: .; J: TRBJ2-1; CDR3: CASSPRGRDEQFF; DNA: TGTGCCAGCAGCCCTCGAGGAAGGGATGAGCAGTTCTTC
V: TRBV10-3; D: .; size: .; J: TRBJ2-5; CDR3: CAISRDPGETQYF; DNA: TGTGCCATCAGCCGCGATCCTGGGGAGACCCAGTACTTC
V: TRBV7-2; D: TRBD1; size: few; J: TRBJ2-7; CDR3: CASSSTRQGHEQYF; DNA: TGTGCCAGCAGCTCTACACGACAGGGCCACGAGCAGTACTTC
V: TRBV2; D: .; size: few; J: TRBJ2-7; CDR3: CASSEDAGSYEQYF; DNA: TGTGCCAGCAGTGAAGACGCAGGGAGCTACGAGCAGTACTTC
V: TRBV12-3/TRBV12-4; D: .; size: .; J: TRBJ2-1; CDR3: CASSFGGSYNEQFF; DNA: TGTGCCAGCAGTTTCGGGGGCTCCTACAATGAGCAGTTCTTC
V: TRBV7-9; D: .; size: .; J: TRBJ1-2; CDR3: CASSLEIPVAGYTF; DNA: TGTGCCAGCAGCTTAGAGATCCCCGTTGCTGGCTACACCTTC
V: TRBV7-9; D: .; size: .; J: TRBJ1-1; CDR3: CASSEQGEGTEAFF; DNA: TGTGCCAGCAGCGAACAGGGTGAGGGCACTGAAGCTTTCTTT
V: TRBV10-3; D: TRBD1; size: .; J: TRBJ2-5; CDR3: CAISTGTGLQETQYF; DNA: TGTGCCATCAGTACCGGGACAGGCTTACAAGAGACCCAGTACTTC
V: TRBV20-1; D: TRBD2; size: .; J: TRBJ2-3; CDR3: CSALGTSGSKSDTQYF; DNA: TGCAGTGCTCTAGGGACTAGCGGGAGTAAGTCAGATACGCAGTATTTT
V: TRBV7-9; D: .; size: few; J: TRBJ2-1; CDR3: CASSLGLINEQFF; DNA: TGTGCCAGCAGCTTAGGGCTGATCAATGAGCAGTTCTTC
V: TRBV7-2; D: .; size: .; J: TRBJ2-2; CDR3: CASSTPGALGELFF; DNA: TGTGCCAGCAGCACCCCGGGAGCCCTCGGGGAGCTGTTTTTT
V: TRBV6-5; D: .; size: many; J: TRBJ1-1; CDR3: CASFRTDGGTEAFF; DNA: TGTGCCAGCTTTCGGACGGACGGCGGAACTGAAGCTTTCTTT
V: TRBV5-1; D: TRBD1; size: few; J: TRBJ1-1; CDR3: CASSLGDRPNTEAFF; DNA: TGCGCCAGCAGCTTGGGGGACAGGCCGAACACTGAAGCTTTCTTT